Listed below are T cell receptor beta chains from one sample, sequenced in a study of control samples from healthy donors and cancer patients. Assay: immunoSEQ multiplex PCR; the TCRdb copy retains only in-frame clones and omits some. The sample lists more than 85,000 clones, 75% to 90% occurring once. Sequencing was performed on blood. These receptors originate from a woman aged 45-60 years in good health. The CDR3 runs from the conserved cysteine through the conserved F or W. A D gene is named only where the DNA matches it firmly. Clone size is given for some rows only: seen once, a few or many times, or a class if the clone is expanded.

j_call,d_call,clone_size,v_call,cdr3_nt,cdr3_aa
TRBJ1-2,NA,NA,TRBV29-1,TGCAGCGTTCCCCTCCCCTTCGGCTACACCTTC,CSVPLPFGYTF
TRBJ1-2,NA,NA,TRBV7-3,TGTGCCAGCAGCTTCAGGGGAGGCGATGGCTACACCTTC,CASSFRGGDGYTF
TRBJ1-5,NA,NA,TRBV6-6,TGTGCCAGCAGTTCCCGAAGTCAGCCCCAGCATTTT,CASSSRSQPQHF
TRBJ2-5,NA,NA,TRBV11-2,TGTGCCAGCAGCTTAGAGGCAGCGGGCCCGGGGACCCAGTACTTC,CASSLEAAGPGTQYF
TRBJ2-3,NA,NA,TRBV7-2,TGTGCCAGCAGCCTCGCCGGGAAGCCAACGCCAGATACGCAGTATTTT,CASSLAGKPTPDTQYF
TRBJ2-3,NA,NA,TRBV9,TGTGCCAGCACGTGGTCGGACAGAGGGGGCACAGATACGCAGTATTTT,CASTWSDRGGTDTQYF
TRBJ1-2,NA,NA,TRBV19,TGTGCCAGTAGCTTTACGGGAGGGGACTATGGCTACACCTTC,CASSFTGGDYGYTF
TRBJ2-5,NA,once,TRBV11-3,TGTGCCAGCAGCTTAAGATCACAAGAGACCCAGTACTTC,CASSLRSQETQYF
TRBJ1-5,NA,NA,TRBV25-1,TGTGCCAGCAGTGAATATAAGGTCCCGCGCCTGAGCAATCAGCCCCAGCATTTT,CASSEYKVPRLSNQPQHF
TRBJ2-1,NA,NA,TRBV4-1,TGCGCCAGCAGCCAAGGGGGAGTTCCTGGGGGGCAGTTCTTC,CASSQGGVPGGQFF
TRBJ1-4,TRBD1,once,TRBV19,TGTGCCAGTAGTATCGACAGGGCGCCCGGGGGTGAAAAACTGTTTTTT,CASSIDRAPGGEKLFF
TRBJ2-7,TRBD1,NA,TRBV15,TGTGCCACCAGCAGAGAGCCAGGGGGCTACGAGCAGTACTTC,CATSREPGGYEQYF
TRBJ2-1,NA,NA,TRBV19,TGTGCCAGTAGTAACGATGAGCAGTTCTTC,CASSNDEQFF
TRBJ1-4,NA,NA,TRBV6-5,TGTGCCAGCAGCCGGACCCTTAATGAGAAACTGTTTTTT,CASSRTLNEKLFF
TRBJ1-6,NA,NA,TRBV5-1,TGCGCCAGCAGCTTCCGGGACACACCTAATTCACCCCTCCACTTT,CASSFRDTPNSPLHF
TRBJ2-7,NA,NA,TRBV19,TGTGCCAGTAGTATAGGGCTAGTGGGCTACGAGCAGTACTTC,CASSIGLVGYEQYF
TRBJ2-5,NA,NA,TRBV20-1,TGCAGTGCTAGTAGGGGCGGGATGTCGGAGACCCAGTACTTC,CSASRGGMSETQYF
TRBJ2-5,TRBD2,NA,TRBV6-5,TGTGCCAGCAGCCCGGGACTAGCGGTTGAGACCCAGTACTTC,CASSPGLAVETQYF
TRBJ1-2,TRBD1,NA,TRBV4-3,TGCGCCAGCAGCCAAGATAGGCGACAGGGCGACTATGGCTACACCTTC,CASSQDRRQGDYGYTF
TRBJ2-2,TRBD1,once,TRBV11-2,TGTGCCAGCAGCCGGGACAGGGGGGACGGGGAGCTGTTTTTT,CASSRDRGDGELFF
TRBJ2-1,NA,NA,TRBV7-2,TGTGCCAGCAGCTTTAGGAGCGGACCCTACAATGAGCAGTTCTTC,CASSFRSGPYNEQFF
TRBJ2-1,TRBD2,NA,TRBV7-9,TGTGCCAGCAGCCGTACTAGCGGGGGGGCTAATGAGCAGTTCTTC,CASSRTSGGANEQFF
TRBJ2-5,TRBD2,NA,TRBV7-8,TGTGCCAGCAGCGAACCCCGGGAGGGGCGGGAGACCCAGTACTTC,CASSEPREGRETQYF
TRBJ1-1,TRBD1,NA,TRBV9,TGTGCCAGCAGCGCGGGGGCGGGACAGGGAAAACGAACTGAAGCTTTCTTT,CASSAGAGQGKRTEAFF
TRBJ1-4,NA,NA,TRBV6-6,TGTGCCAGCGGCAAGACAGCAACTAATGAAAAACTGTTTTTT,CASGKTATNEKLFF
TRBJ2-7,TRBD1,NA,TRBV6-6,TGTGCCAGCAGTCCCGGGACAGGGGGCTTATGGGAGCAGTACTTC,CASSPGTGGLWEQYF